The 29 T cell receptor beta chains reported below all come from one sample, sequenced in a study of shared clonotypes between healthy human individuals. Generated by immunoSEQ multiplex PCR, the TCRdb table keeps only in-frame clones and is missing some. The data show under 750,000 clones, with roughly two thirds seen just once and less than 2% held by the top ten. The sequenced sample consisted of memory CD4+ T cells sorted from blood. Subset described: CD45RA-negative fraction. Every receptor here comes from a woman in her 30s in good health.

The chain combines TRBV28 with TRBJ1-2, with D tentatively TRBD1 (6 bases). The CDR3 runs 17 residues. CDR1 and CDR2 from the germline V gene are MDHEN and SYDVKM. V was shortened by 6 bases and J by 0 bases, with 20 bases between the two germline ends. As DNA, the CDR3 is TGTGCCAGCAGCCCCCCCTTGCTACAGGGAGCTAACTATGGCTACACCTTC. This encodes CASSPPLLQGANYGYTF.

This clone was recorded a few times. This chain connects TRBV18 to TRBJ1-1; 7 bases agree with TRBD1. V shed 9 bases and J 2 bases; nucleotides not matched to a gene: 6. Germline CDR1 reads KGHSH; CDR2 reads LQKENI. The length of the CDR3 is 13 residues. CDR3 protein: CASSTGSNTEAFF. The DNA of the CDR3 is TGTGCCAGTTCGACAGGGAGCAACACTGAAGCTTTCTTT.

This clone was seen a single time. The genes are TRBV7-8 and TRBJ2-7, with TRBD2 as a possible D gene (5 bases). The CDR3 runs 13 residues. Deletions cut 1 base from V and 6 bases from J, with 10 bases between. Germline V gene lookup returns CDR1 SGHVS and CDR2 FQNEAQ. The chain's CDR3 is CASSLESGSEQYF. CDR3 bases: TGTGCCAGCAGCTTAGAGTCGGGATCCGAGCAGTACTTC.

This clone was found a few times. V usage is TRBV29-1 and J usage is TRBJ1-2, with D possibly being TRBD1 (5 bases). With 6 bases removed from V and 6 bases from J, the gap between germline ends came to 14 bases. Germline CDR1 and CDR2: SQVTM and ANQGSEA. The CDR3 is 12 amino acids. Written as DNA, the CDR3 is TGCAGCGTCGTAGGGGCATCCCATGGCTACACCTTC. This translates into CSVVGASHGYTF.

The chain recombines TRBV6-5 with TRBJ2-7; the D gene is possibly TRBD2 (5 bases). Trimming removed 0 bases from V and 6 bases from J, with 15 bases in between. CDR3 length equals 15 residues. Germline CDR1 and CDR2: MNHEY and SVGAGI. The CDR3: CASSYSRVGSSEQYF. The CDR3 nucleotides are TGTGCCAGCAGTTACTCGCGGGTAGGATCTTCCGAGCAGTACTTC.

This clone showed up just a few times. The rearrangement links TRBV4-1 to TRBJ2-7; TRBD2 is a possible D gene (6 bases). This CDR3 contains 15 residues. V lost 0 bases and J lost 2, with 11 bases in between. CDR1 and CDR2 from the germline V gene are MGHRA and YSYEKL. The DNA for the CDR3 is TGCGCCAGCAGCCAAGAGCTAGCGCCCACCTACGAGCAGTACTTC. Amino acids: CASSQELAPTYEQYF.

This clone was counted once. The rearrangement links TRBV9 to TRBJ2-3, with D possibly matching TRBD1 (5 bases). Germline V gene data show CDR1 as SGDLS and CDR2 as YYNGEE. This CDR3 is 12 amino acids long. Trimming pared 3 bases from V and 10 bases from J, leaving 12 bases between. Here the CDR3 reads CASSEDNQAQYF. For the CDR3, the DNA is TGTGCCAGCAGCGAGGACAATCAAGCGCAGTATTTT. Combining the CDR3 with reference TRBV9 and TRBJ2-3 gives the whole variable domain DSGVTQTPKHLITATGQRVTLRCSPRSGDLSVYWYQQSLDQGLQFLIQYYNGEERAKGNILERFSAQQFPDLHSELNLSSLELGDSALYFCASSEDNQAQYFGPGTRLTVL.

The CDR3 loop is CASLLRGNTEAFF. The DNA for the CDR3 is TGTGCCAGTCTCCTCAGGGGGAACACTGAAGCTTTCTTT. The V call is TRBV19, the J call TRBJ1-1; D is perhaps TRBD1 (6 bases). V was cut by 8 bases and J by 1 base, with 11 bases left in between. This CDR3 has 13 residues. CDR1 is LNHDA, CDR2 SQIVND, per germline (reference sequence).

The chain couples TRBV28 to TRBJ2-3; tentative D call: TRBD2 (6 bases). V lost 6 bases to trimming and J lost 6 bases, with 16 bases between them. In germline, CDR1 is MDHEN, CDR2 SYDVKM. This CDR3 comprises 14 residues. This chain's CDR3 is CASSFGGPQDTQYF. The CDR3 DNA reads as TGTGCCAGCAGCTTCGGAGGGCCGCAGGATACGCAGTATTTT. The full variable domain, in which reference TRBV28 and TRBJ2-3 provide the parts outside the CDR3, is DVKVTQSSRYLVKRTGEKVFLECVQDMDHENMFWYRQDPGLGLRLIYFSYDVKMKEKGDIPEGYSVSREKKERFSLILESASTNQTSMYLCASSFGGPQDTQYFGPGTRLTVL.

This clone was recorded a few times. The chain recombines TRBV27 with TRBJ2-2; 10 nucleotides line up with TRBD2. Trimming removed 5 bases from V and 7 bases from J; junction bases left unmatched: 13. Germline V gene lookup returns CDR1 MNHEY and CDR2 SMNVEV (reference sequence). The CDR3 is 17 residues long. The CDR3 region is CASSPTSGSNGVGELFF. The CDR3 DNA reads TGTGCCAGCAGTCCGACTAGCGGGTCGAACGGTGTCGGGGAGCTGTTTTTT.

The V and J genes are TRBV19 and TRBJ2-6; perhaps TRBD1 as D (5 bases). V dropped 5 bases and J dropped 5 bases, with 37 bases sitting between them. The CDR3 is 23 amino acids. CDR1 and CDR2 from the germline V gene are LNHDA and SQIVND (reference sequence). CDR3 protein: CASSPTINRQSSGLTIWANVLTF. CDR3 nucleotides: TGTGCCAGTAGTCCTACAATCAACCGACAGTCGTCCGGGCTAACGATTTGGGCCAACGTCCTGACTTTC.

The sample holds one count of this clone. The chain joins TRBV29-1 to TRBJ1-3; D uncertain. The CDR3 is made up of 16 amino acids. V shed 6 bases and J shed 0 bases, with 18 bases lying between them. CDR1 is SQVTM and CDR2 is ANQGSEA in the germline V gene. The CDR3 sequence is CSVTRKTAYSGNTIYF. The CDR3 DNA sequence: TGCAGCGTCACGAGGAAGACGGCCTACTCTGGAAACACCATATATTTT.

V is TRBV14 and J is TRBJ2-1, with 9 nucleotides matching TRBD2. Unmatched junction bases numbered 8, after V lost 4 bases and J lost 4 bases. Germline assignment: CDR1 SGHDN and CDR2 FVKESK. This CDR3 is built from 16 residues. CDR3 protein: CASSRQTSGPYNEQFF. DNA of the CDR3: TGTGCCAGCAGCCGGCAGACTAGCGGACCTTACAATGAGCAGTTCTTC. Using reference TRBV14 and TRBJ2-1 for the parts outside the CDR3, the full variable domain is EAGVTQFPSHSVIEKGQTVTLRCDPISGHDNLYWYRRVMGKEIKFLLHFVKESKQDESGMPNNRFLAERTGGTYSTLKVQPAELEDSGVYFCASSRQTSGPYNEQFFGPGTRLTVL.

The chain couples TRBV28 to TRBJ2-4, with 9 bases identical to TRBD1. Per germline, CDR1 MDHEN and CDR2 SYDVKM. The CDR3 runs to 15 residues. V was pared by 4 bases and J by 7 bases, with 8 bases of the junction left unmatched. CDR3 bases: TGTGCCAGCAGTTCCCGGGACAGGGTGGGGAACATTCAGTACTTC. Its protein product is CASSSRDRVGNIQYF.

V is TRBV11-3 and J is TRBJ2-7; either TRBD1 or TRBD2 may supply D (5 bases each). This CDR3 contains 14 residues. CDR1 and CDR2 (germline): SGHNT, YENEEA. The V and J ends lost 2 bases and 6 bases respectively, with 14 bases between them. CDR3 coding DNA: TGTGCCAGCAGCTTAAAGGGGACGCGGGCCGAGCAGTACTTC. Translation gives CASSLKGTRAEQYF.

CDR3 in amino acids: CASSSTGDYYGYTF. The CDR3 bases are TGCGCCAGCAGCTCGACAGGGGATTACTATGGCTACACCTTC. This chain joins TRBV5-1 and TRBJ1-2, with 8 positions matching TRBD1. Unmatched junction bases numbered 4, after V lost 3 bases and J lost 3 bases. Germline V gene sequence: CDR1 SGHRS, CDR2 YFSETQ. The CDR3 has 14 residues.

CDR3 DNA sequence: TGTGCCTGGATTAGCGGGGTCTCCTACGAGCAGTACTTC. Its translation: CAWISGVSYEQYF. The chain combines TRBV30 with TRBJ2-7; 8 bases agree with TRBD2. V trimming: 4 bases; J trimming: 0 bases; junction bases outside the gene matches: 2. This CDR3 spans 13 amino acids. Germline V gene lookup returns CDR1 GTSNPN and CDR2 SVGIG (reference sequence).

In the case of this clone: Other nucleotide sequences in the sample specify the same CDR3. The chain joins TRBV27 to TRBJ2-2, with D hard to call. Trimming removed 6 bases at V and 5 bases at J, with 10 bases between. Germline CDR1 and CDR2: MNHEY and SMNVEV (reference sequence). The CDR3 extends over 13 amino acids. CDR3: CASSPWVTGELFF. In DNA form, the CDR3 reads TGTGCCAGCAGCCCTTGGGTAACCGGGGAGCTGTTTTTT.

This clone was seen just once. The gene calls are TRBV2 and TRBJ2-3; D is ambiguous. Germline loops: CDR1 SNHLY, CDR2 FYNNEI. V gave up 6 bases and J gave up 2 bases, with 12 bases separating them. The CDR3 loop spans 14 amino acids. CDR3 coding DNA: TGTGCCAGCAGGTTAATAGGGAACACAGATACGCAGTATTTT. Amino acids: CASRLIGNTDTQYF.

The gene calls are TRBV5-1 and TRBJ2-6, with 7 bases that match TRBD2. The CDR3 length is 18 residues. The V gene end was trimmed by 3 bases and the J gene end by 1 base; junction bases not matched to a gene: 10. CDR1 is SGHRS, CDR2 YFSETQ, per germline. The CDR3 sequence is CASSSPARGESGANVLTF. As DNA, the CDR3 is TGCGCCAGCAGCTCGCCCGCCCGGGGGGAATCTGGGGCCAACGTCCTGACTTTC. Full variable domain (remainder filled in from reference TRBV5-1 and TRBJ2-6): KAGVTQTPRYLIKTRGQQVTLSCSPISGHRSVSWYQQTPGQGLQFLFEYFSETQRNKGNFPGRFSGRQFSNSRSEMNVSTLELGDSALYLCASSSPARGESGANVLTFGAGSRLTVL.

The rearrangement links TRBV10-3 to TRBJ1-5; unclear D gene. Between the trimmed V and J ends, which lost 2 bases and 5 bases, there was a span of 4 bases. The CDR3 has 12 amino acids. Germline V lookup: CDR1 ENHRY, CDR2 SYGVKD. The CDR3 region is CAISEGYQPQHF. The CDR3 region has the DNA TGTGCCATCAGTGAGGGGTATCAGCCCCAGCATTTT.

The table lists this clone with a few counts. The V gene is TRBV18, the J gene TRBJ2-5; 7 nucleotides agree with TRBD2. Germline V gives CDR1 KGHSH, CDR2 LQKENI. After removal of 2 bases from V and 5 bases from J, the junction contained 8 bases not matched to a gene. The CDR3 covers 15 residues. The DNA for the CDR3 is TGTGCCAGCTCACCATATCTAGCGGAGGAGGAGACCCAGTACTTC. Translated, it gives CASSPYLAEEETQYF.

The chain links TRBV9 to TRBJ2-3; 14 bases line up with TRBD2. CDR3 length: 17 amino acids. Germline loops: CDR1 SGDLS, CDR2 YYNGEE. The V and J ends lost 4 bases and 5 bases, in that order; junction bases with no gene match: 9. CDR3 DNA sequence: TGTGCCAGCAGCACCAGGGGAGGGACTAGCGGGAGAGATACGCAGTATTTT. Residues: CASSTRGGTSGRDTQYF.

This clone was detected once. This chain links TRBV28 with TRBJ2-1, with 9 bases fitting TRBD2. The ends lost 4 bases at V and 8 bases at J; junction bases unmatched: 12. This CDR3 comprises 16 residues. Germline V gene data show CDR1 as MDHEN and CDR2 as SYDVKM. The CDR3 sequence is CASSYPRASGNDEQFF. For the CDR3, the DNA is TGTGCCAGCAGTTACCCTCGGGCTAGCGGGAACGATGAGCAGTTCTTC.

V gene TRBV2 combines with J gene TRBJ2-3; a possible D gene is TRBD2 (6 bases). Trimming shortened V by 8 bases and J by 6 bases, and 9 bases separated the two germline ends. The CDR3 runs to 11 residues. CDR1 and CDR2 (germline): SNHLY, FYNNEI. CDR3 amino acids: CASGGGDTQYF. The CDR3 DNA is TGTGCCAGCGGGGGAGGCGATACGCAGTATTTT.

The table lists this clone with a few counts. V gene TRBV19 combines with J gene TRBJ1-5; no clear D gene. Trimming cost V 6 bases and J 0 bases, with 15 bases left between them. Germline V CDR1 and CDR2: LNHDA, SQIVND (reference sequence). The CDR3 is 16 amino acids. In DNA form, the CDR3 reads TGTGCCAGTAGGATCTTCCGGCAGGTTAGCAATCAGCCCCAGCATTTT. It translates to CASRIFRQVSNQPQHF.

As to this clone: The same CDR3 is also encoded by other DNA sequences in this sample. The rearrangement links TRBV5-4 to TRBJ2-3; D unresolved. This CDR3 spans 11 amino acids. The V gene lost 2 bases and the J gene lost 6 bases, with 4 bases spanning the gap. CDR1 and CDR2 from the germline V gene are SGHNT and YYREEE (reference sequence). The CDR3 DNA is TGTGCCAGCAGCTTAGGGGATACGCAGTATTTT. Its translation: CASSLGDTQYF.

Turning to this clone: The same CDR3 is also encoded by other DNA sequences in this sample. The CDR3 loop is CASSPGLDNEQFF. CDR3 bases: TGTGCCAGCTCACCAGGACTAGACAATGAGCAGTTCTTC. This chain uses TRBV18 with TRBJ2-1; the match to TRBD2 covers 7 bases. The CDR3 is 13 residues long. CDR1 is KGHSH and CDR2 is LQKENI in the germline V gene. With V trimmed by 2 bases and J by 5 bases, 0 bases remained unmatched.

The chain joins TRBV20-1 to TRBJ2-7; 9 nucleotides agree with TRBD2. V lost 2 bases, J lost 8 bases, and 1 base stayed unmatched. The CDR3 runs 11 residues. Germline assignment: CDR1 DFQATT and CDR2 SNEGSKA (reference sequence). The CDR3 loop is CSARLAGKQYF. The CDR3 DNA follows: TGCAGTGCTAGACTAGCGGGAAAGCAGTACTTC.